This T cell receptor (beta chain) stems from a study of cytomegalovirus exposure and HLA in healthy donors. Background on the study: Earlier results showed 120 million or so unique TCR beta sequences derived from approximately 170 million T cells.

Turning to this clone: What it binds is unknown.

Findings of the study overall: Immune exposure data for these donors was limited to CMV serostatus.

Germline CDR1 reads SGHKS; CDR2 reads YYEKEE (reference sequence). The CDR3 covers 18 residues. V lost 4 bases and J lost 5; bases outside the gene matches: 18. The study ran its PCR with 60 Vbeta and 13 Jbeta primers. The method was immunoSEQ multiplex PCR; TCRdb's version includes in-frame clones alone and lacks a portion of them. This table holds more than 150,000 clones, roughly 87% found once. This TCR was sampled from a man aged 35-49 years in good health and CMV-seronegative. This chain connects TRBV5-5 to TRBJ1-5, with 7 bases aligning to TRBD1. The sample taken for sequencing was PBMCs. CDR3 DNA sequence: TGTGCCAGCAGCAAAGGACTGGGGACAGAAGTAAGGTATCAGCCCCAGCATTTT. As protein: CASSKGLGTEVRYQPQHF.